This TCR beta chain was observed in a study of T cell clonality in common variable immunodeficiency. The study's findings and limits: Reportedly, TCR beta sequences from common variable immunodeficiency showed fewer deletions and N-nucleotide insertions.

Germline V gene data show CDR1 as SNHLY and CDR2 as FYNNEI. V was pared by 3 bases and J by 1 base, with 7 bases between. The CDR3 extends over 14 amino acids. Many counts were recorded for this clone. Its antigen remains unknown. With the read ending 3 residues before the CDR3 end, the germline J gene is used to fill in that end. Generated by immunoSEQ multiplex PCR, the TCRdb table keeps only in-frame clones and is missing some. The sample includes 30,000 to 35,000 clones, none of them occurring once. The chain uses TRBV2 and TRBJ1-5; possibly TRBD1 for D (6 bases). This clonotype was sampled from a human donor with common variable immunodeficiency. Sequencing was done on a sample of peripheral blood mononuclear cells. CDR3 region: CASSEQGSNQPQHF. CDR3 bases read: TGTGCCAGCAGTGAGCAGGGGAGCAATCAGCCC.